These 7 T cell receptor beta chains came from one sample sequenced in a study of T-cell memory formation after mild COVID-19. Each CDR3 protein gets one entry after TCRdb re-called the 5' RACE reads with MiXCR. The data contain hundreds of thousands of distinct CDR3 sequences, around a quarter of them seen just once; the ten biggest clones take up approximately 13%. Specimen: PBMCs or a T cell subset sorted from them (not recorded which). The receptor source for this set is an adult woman who had mild COVID-19 (a few samples of this study predate the infection). Cell type and time point are not known.

V and J are TRBV29-1 and TRBJ2-7, with D unclear. The CDR3 runs to 11 residues. V was shortened by 4 bases and J by 6 bases, with 10 bases between the two germline ends. Germline V gives CDR1 SQVTM, CDR2 ANQGSEA. The CDR3 DNA follows: TGCAGCGTTGTAGACCCCGGCGAGCAGTACTTC. Translation gives CSVVDPGEQYF.

The CDR3 spells CSARGGGPTYNEQFF. CDR3 DNA: TGCAGTGCTAGAGGGGGGGGCCCAACCTACAATGAGCAGTTCTTC. The chain is built from TRBV20-1 and TRBJ2-1; D is possibly TRBD2 (7 bases). The V and J ends lost 1 base and 2 bases respectively, with 12 bases between them. Germline loops: CDR1 DFQATT, CDR2 SNEGSKA (reference sequence). This CDR3 is built from 15 residues.

This clonotype has only a few counts. The chain uses TRBV7-9 and TRBJ2-1; a weak D match, TRBD1 (5 bases). The CDR3 covers 15 residues. The V gene lost 4 bases and the J gene lost 6 bases, with 16 bases spanning the gap. The germline V gene encodes CDR1 SEHNR and CDR2 FQNEAQ (reference sequence). The CDR3 protein is CASSSQGGWGNEQFF. The CDR3, as DNA: TGTGCCAGCAGCTCGCAGGGTGGATGGGGCAATGAGCAGTTCTTC.

The chain couples TRBV12-3 or TRBV12-4 to TRBJ2-5; 8 bases are a match to TRBD1. After removal of 3 bases from V and 5 bases from J, the junction contained 20 bases not matched to a gene. The CDR3 runs 19 residues. This chain's CDR3 is CASSLIWVAGGTKGETQYF. DNA of the CDR3: TGTGCCAGCAGTTTGATTTGGGTTGCAGGGGGCACGAAGGGGGAGACCCAGTACTTC.

The chain has TRBV2 and TRBJ1-1; D may be TRBD1 (5 bases). Between the trimmed V and J ends, which lost 5 bases and 4 bases, there was a span of 11 bases. CDR3 size: 13 residues. Germline assignment: CDR1 SNHLY and CDR2 FYNNEI. The CDR3 region is CASSRDFSTEAFF. Written as DNA, the CDR3 is TGTGCCAGCAGTAGGGACTTCAGCACTGAAGCTTTCTTT. The full variable domain, in which reference TRBV2 and TRBJ1-1 provide the parts outside the CDR3, is EPEVTQTPSHQVTQMGQEVILRCVPISNHLYFYWYRQILGQKVEFLVSFYNNEISEKSEIFDDQFSVERPDGSNFTLKIRSTKLEDSAMYFCASSRDFSTEAFFGQGTRLTVV.

In its sample, this clonotype was seen a few times. The V call is TRBV12-3 or TRBV12-4, the J call TRBJ1-4; D is undetermined. This CDR3 comprises 14 residues. Trimming removed 5 bases at V and 3 bases at J, with 10 bases between. CDR3 protein: CASSRGQPNEKLFF. The CDR3 coding sequence is TGTGCCAGCAGTCGAGGGCAGCCTAATGAAAAACTGTTTTTT.

This clonotype appeared many times. V gene TRBV6-5 combines with J gene TRBJ1-1, with D perhaps matching TRBD1 (6 bases). The germline V gene encodes CDR1 MNHEY and CDR2 SVGAGI. V was clipped by 6 bases and J by 7 bases, with 12 bases between them. The CDR3 contains 12 residues. CDR3 in amino acids: CASSTQGYEAFF. The CDR3 DNA follows: TGTGCCAGCAGCACCCAGGGGTATGAAGCTTTCTTT.